These T cell receptor beta chains were read from a single sample in a study of blood T cell repertoires in COVID-19. TCRdb's table, derived via immunoSEQ multiplex PCR, lists solely in-frame clones and lacks some. The sample has around 260,000 clones, 80% to 85% seen once. The sequenced material came from peripheral blood. These receptor sequences come from a person aged 70 to 85 with COVID-19, enrolled during active disease. Each CDR3 is given with its conserved first and last residue. A D gene is named only where the DNA matches it firmly. Rows give clone size only sometimes, using once, few, many, or a class for an expanded clone.

j_gene: TRBJ1-6
abundance: once
v_gene: TRBV5-8
d_gene: .
CDR3aa: CASSFEGTLNNSPLHF

j_gene: TRBJ2-2
abundance: few
v_gene: TRBV4-3
d_gene: TRBD2
CDR3aa: CASSQEGAGGVRNGELFF

j_gene: TRBJ2-7
abundance: .
v_gene: TRBV5-6
d_gene: TRBD1
CDR3aa: CASSLTGGSIYEQYF

j_gene: TRBJ2-1
abundance: .
v_gene: TRBV15
d_gene: .
CDR3aa: CATSREIQGGFRFF

j_gene: TRBJ2-6
abundance: .
v_gene: TRBV24-1
d_gene: .
CDR3aa: CATSDPAGSTGANVLTF

j_gene: TRBJ1-2
abundance: .
v_gene: TRBV29-1
d_gene: TRBD1
CDR3aa: CSVERDSYGYTF

j_gene: TRBJ2-1
abundance: .
v_gene: TRBV6-4
d_gene: .
CDR3aa: CASSPISGGVGEQFF

j_gene: TRBJ1-1
abundance: few
v_gene: TRBV9
d_gene: .
CDR3aa: CASSGGARVNTEAFF

j_gene: TRBJ1-6
abundance: .
v_gene: TRBV9
d_gene: TRBD1
CDR3aa: CASSEGTGGNSPLHF

j_gene: TRBJ2-5
abundance: .
v_gene: TRBV7-2
d_gene: TRBD2
CDR3aa: CASSLAVAGGQETQYF

j_gene: TRBJ2-7
abundance: once
v_gene: TRBV11-3
d_gene: TRBD1
CDR3aa: CASSIGGTGVYEQYF